This TCR beta chain is drawn from a study of Graves' ophthalmopathy and Graves' hyperthyroidism. Study as a whole: Sampling took place at initial diagnosis, with peripheral blood obtained before any treatment.

Whole-study results and caveats: Both an approximately 68% sensitivity and an approximately 79% specificity characterized the model's predictions of ophthalmopathy progression.

RNA served as the template for amplifying TCR beta CDR3 regions. HTBI primers were employed in first-round RT-PCR, then a second-round multiplex PCR followed. TCRdb re-called the multiplex PCR reads with MiXCR, one entry per CDR3 protein. This sample yields 400,000 to 500,000 distinct CDR3 sequences, of which more than 20% are seen a single time; approximately 3.2% belongs to the top ten. The V gene's germline CDR1 is SGHAT and CDR2 FQDESV (reference sequence). V shed 5 bases and J 3 bases; nucleotides not matched to a gene: 12. This CDR3 contains 16 residues. Details on this clonotype: Its target is not known.

PBMCs had their origin in fresh peripheral blood (roughly 10 ml). The clonotype comes from a woman aged 18-35 years with stable Graves' hyperthyroidism. This rearrangement joins TRBV11-1 to TRBJ1-1; TRBD1 matches 7 bases. Sequencing was performed on peripheral blood. The CDR3 sequence: CASSQNGQVGDTEAFF. The DNA of the CDR3 is TGTGCCAGCAGCCAAAACGGACAGGTTGGGGACACTGAAGCTTTCTTT.